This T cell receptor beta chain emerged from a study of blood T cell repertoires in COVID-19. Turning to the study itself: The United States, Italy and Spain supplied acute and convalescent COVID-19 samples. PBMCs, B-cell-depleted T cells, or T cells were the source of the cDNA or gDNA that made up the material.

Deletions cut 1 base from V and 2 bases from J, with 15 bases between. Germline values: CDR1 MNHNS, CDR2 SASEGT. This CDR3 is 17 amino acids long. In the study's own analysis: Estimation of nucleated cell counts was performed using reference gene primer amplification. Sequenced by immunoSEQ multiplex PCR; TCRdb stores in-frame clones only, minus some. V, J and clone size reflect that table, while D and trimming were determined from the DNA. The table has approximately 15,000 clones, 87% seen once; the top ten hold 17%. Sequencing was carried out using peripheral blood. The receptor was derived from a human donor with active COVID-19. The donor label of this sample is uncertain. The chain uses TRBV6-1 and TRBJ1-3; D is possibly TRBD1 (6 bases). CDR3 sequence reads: CASSEDPNRAAGNTIYF. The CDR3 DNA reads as TGTGCCAGCAGTGAAGACCCCAACAGGGCCGCTGGAAACACCATATATTTT.